This T cell receptor (beta chain) derives from a study of OX40 agonist ivuxolimab in advanced cancers. Findings and limits, study-wide: Low normalized T-cell clonal expansion was additionally recorded for some nonresponders.

Concerning this clone itself: Its antigen is not known.

Only in-frame clones appear in the TCRdb table, and some are missing; sequencing was by immunoSEQ multiplex PCR. The sample includes about 30,000 clones, approximately 84% of them seen just once. Trimming pared 2 bases from V and 5 bases from J, leaving 19 bases between. Per the germline V gene, CDR1 is MNHNS and CDR2 is SASEGT. CDR3 length: 17 amino acids. The source material was CD4+ or CD8+ T cells sorted from blood, sampled in a trial of the OX40 agonist ivuxolimab. The chain is built from TRBV6-1 and TRBJ2-1; D is uncertain. The TCR originated in an adult with an advanced solid tumor such as melanoma, head and neck, liver or kidney cancer. The CDR3 loop is CASSEMSWQSDHNEQFF. DNA for the CDR3: TGTGCCAGCAGTGAAATGTCGTGGCAGTCGGACCACAATGAGCAGTTCTTC.